This T cell receptor beta chain stems from a study of beta chain features in type 1 diabetes. General study points: In every one of the four CD4+ subsets, TCRB CDR3s were moderately but significantly shorter in Type 1 diabetes patients. Patients with type 1 diabetes showed fewer VDJ junction insertions and more deletions.

This clone has just a few counts. Its antigen is still unknown. The entirety of the isolated RNA underwent reverse transcription, so expressed TCRB transcripts were sequenced. Naive, central memory and regulatory T cell samples produced a mean of roughly 3.8 million reads. Assay: immunoSEQ multiplex PCR; the TCRdb copy retains only in-frame clones and omits some. The sample has fewer than 900,000 clones, roughly 15% seen once; the top ten hold roughly 0.025%. Each sorted population was over 95% pure. Trimming took 1 base from V and 9 from J; bases not matched to a gene: 5. CDR1 and CDR2 (germline): SGHTA, FQGNSA. The CDR3 length is 15 residues.

The TCR originated in a woman aged 18-29 years in good health. The V and J genes are TRBV7-2 and TRBJ2-1; 11 bases fit TRBD2. Sequencing was done on a sample of naive CD4+ T cells from blood. The CDR3 loop is CASSLVTSGRVEQFF. In DNA, the CDR3 is TGTGCCAGCAGCTTAGTAACTAGCGGGAGAGTTGAGCAGTTCTTC. Using reference TRBV7-2 and TRBJ2-1 for the parts outside the CDR3, the full variable domain is GAGVSQSPSNKVTEKGKDVELRCDPISGHTALYWYRQSLGQGLEFLIYFQGNSAPDKSGLPSDRFSAERTGGSVSTLTIQRTQQEDSAVYLCASSLVTSGRVEQFFGPGTRLTVL.